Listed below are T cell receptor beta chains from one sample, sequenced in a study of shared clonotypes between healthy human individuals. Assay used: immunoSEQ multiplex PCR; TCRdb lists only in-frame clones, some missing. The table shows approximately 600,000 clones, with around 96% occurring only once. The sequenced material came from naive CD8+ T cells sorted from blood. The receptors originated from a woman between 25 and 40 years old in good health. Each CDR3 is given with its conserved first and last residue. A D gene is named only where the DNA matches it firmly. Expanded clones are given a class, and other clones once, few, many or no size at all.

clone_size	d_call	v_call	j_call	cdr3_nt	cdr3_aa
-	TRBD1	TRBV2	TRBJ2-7	TGTGCCAGCAGTGAAGGGGACAGTGTCTCCTACGAGCAGTACTTC	CASSEGDSVSYEQYF
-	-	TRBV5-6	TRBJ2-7	TGTGCCAGCAGCTTGCGATTTAGGGGGACTTTGGAGCAGTACTTC	CASSLRFRGTLEQYF
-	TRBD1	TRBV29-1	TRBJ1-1	TGCAGCGTTGAGTCCATCGGACAGGGGGCTCCTGAAGCTTTCTTT	CSVESIGQGAPEAFF
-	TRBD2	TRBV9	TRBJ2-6	TGTGCCAGCAGCCCACTCCCCCCTAGCGGGGCCGGGGCCAACGTCCTGACTTTC	CASSPLPPSGAGANVLTF
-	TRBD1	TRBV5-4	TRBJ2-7	TGTGCCAGCAGCTTCTCGGACAGGGGGCTTCTCGAGCAGTACTTC	CASSFSDRGLLEQYF
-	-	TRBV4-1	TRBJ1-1	TGCGCCAGCAGCCAAGATCCAGGGACCAACACATACACTGAAGCTTTCTTT	CASSQDPGTNTYTEAFF
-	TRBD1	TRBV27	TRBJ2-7	TGTGCCAGCAGTTTGGACAGGGGTAACGAGCAGTACTTC	CASSLDRGNEQYF
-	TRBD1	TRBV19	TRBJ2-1	TGTGCCAGTAATCCGACAGGGGTAAACTACAATGAGCAGTTCTTC	CASNPTGVNYNEQFF
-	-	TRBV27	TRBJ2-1	TGTGCCAGCCGGGGGTTCTACAATGAGCAGTTCTTC	CASRGFYNEQFF
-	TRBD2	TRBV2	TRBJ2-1	TGTGCCAGCGAAGTCGGGACTAGCGGCTACAATGAGCAGTTCTTC	CASEVGTSGYNEQFF
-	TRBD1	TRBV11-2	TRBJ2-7	TGTGCCAGCAGCTCCGGACAGGGATACGAGCAGTACTTC	CASSSGQGYEQYF
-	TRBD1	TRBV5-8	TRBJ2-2	TGTGCCAGCAGCATGGGACAGGGAGAAGCCGGGGAGCTGTTTTTT	CASSMGQGEAGELFF
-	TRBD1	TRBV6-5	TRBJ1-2	TGTGCCAGCAGTTACACAGACAGGGGGAATGGCTACACCTTC	CASSYTDRGNGYTF
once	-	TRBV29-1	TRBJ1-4	TGCAGCGTTGAAGATTGGCGGGACGGAAGTGAAAAACTGTTTTTT	CSVEDWRDGSEKLFF
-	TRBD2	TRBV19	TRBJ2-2	TGTGCCAGTAGTATTCGGTTCCCTAGCGGGAGTACGGTCGTAACCGGGGAGCTGTTTTTT	CASSIRFPSGSTVVTGELFF
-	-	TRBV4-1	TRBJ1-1	TGCGCCAGCAGCCAAGCGTATCGACAGATGAACACTGAAGCTTTCTTT	CASSQAYRQMNTEAFF
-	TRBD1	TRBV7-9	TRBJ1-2	TGTGCCAGCAGACTGGGACAGGGTGATGGCTACACCTTC	CASRLGQGDGYTF
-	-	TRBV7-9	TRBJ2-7	TGTGCCAGCAGCCAGGACGCTGCCGGATCCTACGAGCAGTACTTC	CASSQDAAGSYEQYF
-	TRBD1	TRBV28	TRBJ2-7	TGTGCCAGCAGGGACCGGGACAGGGGATACGAGCAGTACTTC	CASRDRDRGYEQYF
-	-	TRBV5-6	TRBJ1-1	TGTGCCAGCAGGTGGGGGTTGGGGCCTGAAGCTTTCTTT	CASRWGLGPEAFF
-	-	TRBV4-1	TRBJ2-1	TGCGCCAGCAGCCAAACGACCGTCGGGATAGGGTTCTTC	CASSQTTVGIGFF
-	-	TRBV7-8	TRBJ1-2	TGTGCCAGCAGCTTAAAAAGAGAGCAGGGATTCCGCTATGGCTACACCTTC	CASSLKREQGFRYGYTF
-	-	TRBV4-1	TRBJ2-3	TGCGCCAGCAGCACCCGTAGGGCAGATACGCAGTATTTT	CASSTRRADTQYF
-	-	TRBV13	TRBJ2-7	TGTGCCAGCAGCCCCGAGCGGTCCTCCTACGAGCAGTACTTC	CASSPERSSYEQYF
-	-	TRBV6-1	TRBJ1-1	TGTGCCAGCAGTCAGGGGACGCACACTGAAGCTTTCTTT	CASSQGTHTEAFF
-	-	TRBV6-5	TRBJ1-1	TGTGCCAGCAGCCCCTCAACGGGACACTTGTTAGGAGCTTTCTTT	CASSPSTGHLLGAFF
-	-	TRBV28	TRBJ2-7	TGTGTCACAACAGGTCCCAGACCGTACGAGCAGTACTTC	CVTTGPRPYEQYF
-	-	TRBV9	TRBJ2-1	TGTGCCAGCAGCGGCCGGGACTGGGACTACAATGAGCAGTTCTTC	CASSGRDWDYNEQFF
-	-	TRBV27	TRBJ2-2	TGTGCCAGCAGTCACACCGCGAACACCGGGGAGCTGTTTTTT	CASSHTANTGELFF
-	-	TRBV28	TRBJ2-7	TGTGCCAGCAGTTTTGGGGTTAACTACGAGCAGTACTTC	CASSFGVNYEQYF
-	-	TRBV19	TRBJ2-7	TGTGCCAGTAGTCCGTCACAGGTTCCCTACGAGCAGTACTTC	CASSPSQVPYEQYF
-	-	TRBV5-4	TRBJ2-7	TGTGCCAGCAGCCCCCGACAGGGAGGTACCTACGAGCAGTACTTC	CASSPRQGGTYEQYF
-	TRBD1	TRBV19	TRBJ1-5	TGTGCCAGTAGGGACCAGGGGGCCCAAAATCAGCCCCAGCATTTT	CASRDQGAQNQPQHF
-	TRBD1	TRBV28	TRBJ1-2	TGTGCCAGCAGACACGGGACAGGGCCTAGCGATGGCTACACCTTC	CASRHGTGPSDGYTF
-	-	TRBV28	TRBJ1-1	TGTGCCAGCAGCCTGACAGGGAACACTGAAGCTTTCTTT	CASSLTGNTEAFF
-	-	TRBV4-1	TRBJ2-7	TGCGCCAGCAGCCAAGAACCCGGGGCCTACGAGCAGTACTTC	CASSQEPGAYEQYF
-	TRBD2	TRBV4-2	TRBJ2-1	TGTGCCAGCAGCCAAGGTTGGTGGGCGGGAGATAGCTCCTACAATGAGCAGTTCTTC	CASSQGWWAGDSSYNEQFF
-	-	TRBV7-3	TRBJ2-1	TGTGCCAGCAGCTTACTAGCGACCGGGAGAAAGAATGAGCAGTTCTTC	CASSLLATGRKNEQFF
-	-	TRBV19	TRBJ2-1	TGTGCCAGTAGTATAGAGGGTAGACACAATGAGCAGTTCTTC	CASSIEGRHNEQFF
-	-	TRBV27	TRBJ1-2	TGTGCCAGCAGTTTTCAGGATAGGGGGGTCTACACCTTC	CASSFQDRGVYTF
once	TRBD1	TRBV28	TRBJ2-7	TGTGCCAGCAGTATCCGGGACAGGGGCCTCCTTTCCTACGAGCAGTACTTC	CASSIRDRGLLSYEQYF
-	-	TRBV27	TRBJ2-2	TGTGCCAGCAGGTCTCGGGGTAGCTTAACCGGGGAGCTGTTTTTT	CASRSRGSLTGELFF
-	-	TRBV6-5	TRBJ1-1	TGTGCCAGCAGTTACTCGATTGGGGCGAACACTGAAGCTTTCTTT	CASSYSIGANTEAFF
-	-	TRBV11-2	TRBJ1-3	TGTGCCAGCAGCTTACCCACAGGCGCCCTCTCTGGAAACACCATATATTTT	CASSLPTGALSGNTIYF
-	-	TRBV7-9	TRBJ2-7	TGTGCCAGCAGCTTAAATTATGAGCAGTACTTC	CASSLNYEQYF
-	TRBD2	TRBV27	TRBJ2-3	TGTGCCAGCAGTTATAGCGGGAGGGCTTCAGATACGCAGTATTTT	CASSYSGRASDTQYF
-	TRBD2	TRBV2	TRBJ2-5	TGTGCCAGCAGTGACGCGGGAGGGCCTAGGGAGACCCAGTACTTC	CASSDAGGPRETQYF
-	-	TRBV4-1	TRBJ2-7	TGCGCCAGCAGCCAAGTACGAGGCCTCGAGCAGTACTTC	CASSQVRGLEQYF
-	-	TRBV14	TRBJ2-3	TGTGCCAGCAGCCCTCTGGCGAAACCCACAGATACGCAGTATTTT	CASSPLAKPTDTQYF
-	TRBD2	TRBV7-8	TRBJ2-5	TGTGCCAGCAGCTTAGCCGACGCGGGAGGCAGGGAGACCCAGTACTTC	CASSLADAGGRETQYF
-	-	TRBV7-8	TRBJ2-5	TGTGCCAGCAGCTTATCCGGGTACCAAGAGACCCAGTACTTC	CASSLSGYQETQYF
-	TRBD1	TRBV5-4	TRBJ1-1	TGTGCCAGCAGCTTGGAACGACAGGGGATAGAAGCTTTCTTT	CASSLERQGIEAFF
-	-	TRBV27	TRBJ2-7	TGTGCCAGCAGCCCTGACAACTCCTACGAGCAGTACTTC	CASSPDNSYEQYF
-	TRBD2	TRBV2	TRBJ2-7	TGTGCCAGCAGTAAACTAGCGGGAGTAGGGTACGAGCAGTACTTC	CASSKLAGVGYEQYF
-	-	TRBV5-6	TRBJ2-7	TGTGCCAGCAGCTCAAGCGTCGGGACATATAAAGACGAGCAGTACTTC	CASSSSVGTYKDEQYF
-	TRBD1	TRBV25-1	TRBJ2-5	TGTGCCAGCAGTGACCCTGGGACAGGGCAAGAGACCCAGTACTTC	CASSDPGTGQETQYF
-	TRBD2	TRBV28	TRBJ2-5	TGTGCCAGCAGTCGACAAGAGGTTAGCGGGAGAAGAGAGACCCAGTACTTC	CASSRQEVSGRRETQYF